The clone carrying this TCR beta chain was seen a single time. The germline V gene has CDR1 SQVTM and CDR2 ANQGSEA. The V gene end was trimmed by 7 bases and the J gene end by 2 bases; junction bases not matched to a gene: 11. The CDR3 runs to 14 residues. This specimen comes from a study of blood T cell repertoires in COVID-19. For the study at large: PBMCs, B-cell-depleted T cells, or T cells provided the cDNA or gDNA that made up the material.

As handled by the study authors: Reference gene primer amplification gave nucleated cell count estimates. Sequencing was performed with immunoSEQ multiplex PCR; in TCRdb, only in-frame clones are kept and a portion is missing. Clone size and V and J calls were adopted from that table, with D and trimming inferred from the DNA. The table includes approximately 230,000 clones, 86% detected once. Sequencing input: peripheral blood. The chain carries TRBV29-1 and TRBJ2-7, with 7 nucleotides matching TRBD2. The receptor's source is a man aged 25 to 40 who had recovered from COVID-19. CDR3 sequence: CSAGPKAGAYEQYF. DNA of the CDR3: TGCAGCGCTGGGCCTAAGGCGGGGGCCTACGAGCAGTACTTC.